Listed here are 14 T cell receptor beta chains from one sample, sequenced in a study of T cell repertoires in cytomegalovirus infection. TCRdb re-analysed the reads in MiXCR, keeping a single row per CDR3 protein. The data hold around 630,000 distinct CDR3 sequences, with approximately 24% observed a single time. Sequenced: CD8+ T cells from PBMCs. Every receptor here comes from a human donor in good health (CMV status not recorded). Some clones in this sample may be carry-over from other donors' samples.

This CDR3 reads CSAPRGGYEQYV. In nucleotides, the CDR3 is TGCAGTGCCCCACGGGGGGGTTACGAGCAGTACGTC. The chain carries TRBV20-1 and TRBJ2-7, with 8 bases identical to TRBD2. CDR1 and CDR2 from the germline V gene are DFQATT and SNEGSKA (reference sequence). The CDR3 contains 12 residues. After removal of 6 bases from V and 4 bases from J, the junction contained 5 bases not matched to a gene.

This sequence joins TRBV7-9 and TRBJ2-5, with 8 nucleotides matching TRBD1. Germline CDR1 and CDR2: SEHNR and FQNEAQ (reference sequence). V was pared by 10 bases and J by 5 bases, with 6 bases of the junction left unmatched. This CDR3 region has 12 residues. CDR3 in amino acids: CAIQGAQETQYF. CDR3 in DNA: TGTGCCATCCAGGGGGCTCAGGAGACCCAGTACTTC.

The chain recombines TRBV28 with TRBJ2-7, with 9 bases fitting TRBD1. The CDR3 is 14 residues long. Per germline, CDR1 MDHEN and CDR2 SYDVKM. J was trimmed by 1 base and V by 5 bases; bases with no gene match: 3. CDR3 DNA: TGTGCCAGCAGTACCGGGACAGGGTCCTACGAGCAGTACGTC. Translation gives CASSTGTGSYEQYV.

This chain links TRBV4-1 with TRBJ1-2; D is unresolved. V shed 7 bases and J shed 6 bases, with 15 bases lying between them. The germline V gene has CDR1 MGHRA and CDR2 YSYEKL. This CDR3 spans 13 amino acids. The CDR3 region is CASTPAGLHGYTF. The CDR3, as DNA: TGCGCCAGCACCCCAGCGGGCCTCCATGGCTACACCTTC.

This chain connects TRBV9 to TRBJ2-7, with a weak D call TRBD1 (5 bases). The ends were cut back, 3 bases at V and 0 bases at J, with 10 bases in the middle. Germline CDR1 is SGDLS and CDR2 is YYNGEE. The CDR3 covers 14 residues. The CDR3 here is CASSARQSSYEQYF. The CDR3 nucleotides are TGTGCCAGCAGCGCTCGACAGAGCTCCTACGAGCAGTACTTC.

V and J are TRBV13 and TRBJ1-2; D not resolved. Per the germline V gene, CDR1 is PRHDT and CDR2 is FYEKMQ (reference sequence). Trimming pared 0 bases from V and 6 bases from J, leaving 8 bases between. This CDR3 comprises 13 residues. The CDR3 sequence is CASSLGGFHGYTF. CDR3 coding DNA: TGTGCCAGCAGCTTAGGGGGGTTCCATGGCTACACCTTC.

The CDR3 region has the DNA TGTGCCACCAGTGTTTGGGAAATCGGGACAGCCTACGAGCAGTACTTC. Encoded protein: CATSVWEIGTAYEQYF. This chain uses TRBV24-1 with TRBJ2-7; TRBD1 aligns across 7 bases. The V gene end was trimmed by 5 bases and the J gene end by 2 bases; junction bases not matched to a gene: 11. The V gene's germline CDR1 is KGHDR and CDR2 SFDVKD. The CDR3 runs 16 residues.

There are a few counts of this clonotype. This rearrangement joins TRBV5-5 to TRBJ2-7; 8 nucleotides line up with TRBD2. V gave up 3 bases and J gave up 4 bases; unmatched junction bases: 15. CDR3 length: 17 residues. CDR1 is SGHKS, CDR2 YYEKEE, per germline (reference sequence). Here the CDR3 DNA reads TGTGCCAGCAGCTCCCCCCTGGCGGCGGGGGGCCAGTACGAGCAGTACTTC. Translated: CASSSPLAAGGQYEQYF. Drawing the rest from reference TRBV5-5 and TRBJ2-7, the complete variable domain is DAGVTQSPTHLIKTRGQQVTLRCSPISGHKSVSWYQQVLGQGPQFIFQYYEKEERGRGNFPDRFSARQFPNYSSELNVNALLLGDSALYLCASSSPLAAGGQYEQYFGPGTRLTVT.

The genes are TRBV20-1 and TRBJ1-6, with D uncertain. This CDR3 region has 10 residues. Germline V lookup: CDR1 DFQATT, CDR2 SNEGSKA (reference sequence). Trimming shortened V by 6 bases and J by 9 bases, and 6 bases separated the two germline ends. The CDR3 DNA is TGCAGTGCGGGCGGTTCACCCCTCCACTTT. Its protein is CSAGGSPLHF.

At least ten counts were recorded for this clonotype. The J gene is TRBJ2-1, the V gene TRBV7-8; 10 positions agree with TRBD2. Germline CDR1 is SGHVS and CDR2 is FQNEAQ. V lost 2 bases and J lost 8; bases outside the gene matches: 21. The CDR3 runs to 20 residues. The CDR3 bases are TGTGCCAGCAGCTTAAACCTGGGGGCTAGCGGGGGCCAGCCGGTGGATGAGCAGTTCTTC. Its translation is CASSLNLGASGGQPVDEQFF.

The chain has TRBV12-3 or TRBV12-4 and TRBJ2-4; D unclear. Trimming removed 8 bases at V and 1 base at J, with 6 bases between. This CDR3 spans 12 amino acids. Here the CDR3 DNA reads TGTGCCAGCGGGCAGGCCAAAAACATTCAGTACTTC. Protein sequence: CASGQAKNIQYF.

This clonotype was detected only a few times. The chain links TRBV7-9 to TRBJ1-4, with D uncertain. V dropped 2 bases and J dropped 8 bases, with 6 bases sitting between them. Germline assignment: CDR1 SEHNR and CDR2 FQNEAQ (reference sequence). This CDR3 is 12 amino acids long. This CDR3 reads CASSLREEKLFF. The CDR3 DNA reads TGTGCCAGCAGCTTAAGGGAAGAAAAACTGTTTTTT.

The table lists this clonotype with a few counts. V and J are TRBV5-1 and TRBJ2-7, with 11 bases fitting TRBD2. After removal of 0 bases from V and 4 bases from J, the junction contained 6 bases not matched to a gene. Germline CDR1 and CDR2: SGHRS and YFSETQ. CDR3 length: 16 amino acids. Written as DNA, the CDR3 is TGCGCCAGCAGCTTGGAAGGGGGGACTAGCGGTTACGAGCAGTACTTC. This translates into CASSLEGGTSGYEQYF.

This clonotype turned up a few times. J is TRBJ2-1 and V is TRBV13; 7 nucleotides line up with TRBD1. This CDR3 is built from 15 residues. J lost 4 bases, V lost 4 bases, and 7 bases had no gene match. In germline, CDR1 is PRHDT, CDR2 FYEKMQ (reference sequence). CDR3 loop: CASSSGTEIYNEQFF. For the CDR3, the DNA is TGTGCCAGCAGCTCCGGGACAGAGATATACAATGAGCAGTTCTTC.